A single sample gave rise to the 20 T cell receptor beta chains below, sequenced in a study of vaccination and CD4 T cells after COVID-19. Cultured CD4+ T cell DNA was sequenced using the Oncomine TCR Beta short-read assay. TCRdb itself ran the PCR reads through MiXCR, one entry per CDR3 protein. The sample gives 8,000 to 10,000 distinct CDR3 sequences, 30% to 35% of which show up once; 30% to 40% is in the top ten. Stated treatment: roughly 11-day PBMC culture with coronavirus spike peptide pools or control peptides (ViraFEST assay). Gathering of the CD4+ T cells, from the unexposed donor, took place before the COVID-19 pandemic (2011-2018). The antigens of these receptors remain unknown. Sequenced: CD4+ T cells from blood, cultured in vitro. These receptors all come from a human donor in good health.

The V and J genes are TRBV10-1 and TRBJ2-2; no clear D. Germline V gene data show CDR1 as WNHNN and CDR2 as SYGVQD (reference sequence). The CDR3 has 15 amino acids. Deletions cut 5 bases from V and 7 bases from J, with 17 bases between. The CDR3 nucleotides are TGCGCCAGCAGTCTCCAGGCCGCGTCCGTCGGGGAGCTGTTTTTT. This translates into CASSLQAASVGELFF.

Only a few counts were recorded for this clonotype. This chain uses TRBV20-1 with TRBJ1-4, with TRBD1 as a possible D gene (5 bases). Trimming took off 3 bases at V and 10 bases at J, with 9 bases between the two ends. The CDR3 contains 11 residues. Germline lookup yields CDR1 DFQATT and CDR2 SNEGSKA (reference sequence). The CDR3, as DNA: TGCAGTGCTAGTTGGGGGGGAAAACTGTTTTTT. Its translation is CSASWGGKLFF.

The genes are TRBV5-6 and TRBJ1-5, with a weak D call TRBD1 (6 bases). Per germline, CDR1 SGHDT and CDR2 YYEEEE. The CDR3 has 15 amino acids. Trimming left V 4 bases short and J 5 bases short, with 16 bases between. The CDR3 loop is CASSRRGKGDQPQHF. In DNA form, the CDR3 reads TGTGCCAGCAGCAGAAGGGGGAAAGGGGATCAGCCCCAGCATTTT.

This clonotype was found a few times. The chain has TRBV20-1 and TRBJ1-5, with 7 nucleotides matching TRBD1. CDR1 DFQATT and CDR2 SNEGSKA come from the germline V gene (reference sequence). V shed 3 bases, J shed 3 bases, and the junction held 11 bases outside the gene matches. This CDR3 comprises 16 residues. Here the CDR3 reads CSASGLRQGNNQPQHF. The CDR3 nucleotides are TGCAGTGCTAGTGGTTTGAGACAGGGAAACAATCAGCCCCAGCATTTT.

This clonotype was seen more than once but under ten times. This sequence joins TRBV2 and TRBJ1-6; D is perhaps TRBD1 (5 bases). The CDR3 is made up of 15 amino acids. Germline V CDR1 and CDR2: SNHLY, FYNNEI. The V gene lost 4 bases and the J gene lost 8 bases, with 15 bases spanning the gap. The CDR3 DNA reads as TGTGCCAGCAGTGGGGTTGTCAGGGAGGATTCACCCCTCCACTTT. This encodes CASSGVVREDSPLHF.

The sample holds a few counts of this clonotype. The gene calls are TRBV6-1 and TRBJ1-2, with TRBD1 matching over 8 bases. With V trimmed by 4 bases and J by 6 bases, 10 bases remained unmatched. Germline loops: CDR1 MNHNS, CDR2 SASEGT. The CDR3 extends over 15 amino acids. CDR3 in amino acids: CASSARDRFGDGYTF. The CDR3 coding sequence is TGTGCCAGCAGTGCCAGGGACAGGTTTGGTGATGGCTACACCTTC.

This clonotype is judged medium-sized. The genes are TRBV20-1 and TRBJ1-2, with a weak D call TRBD1 (6 bases). Trimming left V 6 bases short and J 2 bases short, with 10 bases between. The CDR3 covers 12 residues. Germline CDR1 is DFQATT and CDR2 is SNEGSKA (reference sequence). The CDR3 protein is CSASDRNYGYTF. The CDR3 region has the DNA TGCAGTGCCTCTGACAGGAACTATGGCTACACCTTC.

This chain connects TRBV27 to TRBJ1-2; 10 bases map to TRBD1. The ends lost 3 bases at V and 2 bases at J; junction bases unmatched: 9. This CDR3 has 17 residues. Germline-derived CDR1 and CDR2 are MNHEY and SMNVEV (reference sequence). Written as DNA, the CDR3 is TGTGCCAGCAGTTTTACGACAGGGGGCAGGGAGAACTATGGCTACACCTTC. It is translated as CASSFTTGGRENYGYTF.

V gene TRBV20-1 combines with J gene TRBJ2-2; no firm D call. Germline-derived CDR1 and CDR2 are DFQATT and SNEGSKA (reference sequence). This CDR3 comprises 11 residues. V was trimmed by 3 bases and J by 6 bases, leaving 5 bases between them. CDR3 region: CSASRPGELFF. The CDR3 DNA follows: TGCAGTGCTAGTCGACCCGGGGAGCTGTTTTTT.

This clonotype was found a few times. CDR3: CSARDPGQAATYEQYF. The CDR3 nucleotides read TGCAGTGCTAGAGATCCCGGACAGGCCGCTACCTACGAGCAGTACTTC. This chain connects TRBV20-1 to TRBJ2-7; the match to TRBD1 covers 7 bases. V lost 0 bases to trimming and J lost 2 bases; unmatched junction nucleotides: 10. The CDR3 has 16 amino acids. Germline V lookup: CDR1 DFQATT, CDR2 SNEGSKA (reference sequence).

This clonotype was recorded a few times. The CDR3 sequence: CASRGGGATTDTQYF. Here the CDR3 DNA reads TGTGCCAGTAGGGGTGGGGGGGCCACCACAGATACGCAGTATTTT. The chain is built from TRBV19 and TRBJ2-3; possible D gene TRBD2, 7 bases. V lost 6 bases and J 2 bases, leaving 15 bases between the germline ends. Looked up from germline, CDR1 is LNHDA and CDR2 is SQIVND (reference sequence). The CDR3 runs to 15 residues.

The V call is TRBV5-1, the J call TRBJ1-1; D gene ambiguous. CDR1 is SGHRS, CDR2 YFSETQ, per germline. Deletions cut 4 bases from V and 5 bases from J, with 18 bases between. This CDR3 spans 15 amino acids. CDR3 protein: CASSLMPTMGTEAFF. The CDR3 nucleotides are TGCGCCAGCAGCCTCATGCCGACCATGGGGACTGAAGCTTTCTTT.

This clonotype was picked up a small number of times. The chain carries TRBV20-1 and TRBJ1-4; 9 bases align to TRBD1. CDR3 size: 14 residues. V was clipped by 3 bases and J by 8 bases; unmatched bases: 7. Germline assignment: CDR1 DFQATT and CDR2 SNEGSKA (reference sequence). The CDR3 DNA reads TGCAGTGCTAGCTGGGACAGGGTAGACGAAAAACTGTTTTTT. It codes for CSASWDRVDEKLFF.

V is TRBV20-1 and J is TRBJ2-7; D gene uncertain. Per the germline V gene, CDR1 is DFQATT and CDR2 is SNEGSKA (reference sequence). V lost 1 base and J 6 bases, leaving 10 bases between the germline ends. The CDR3 extends over 12 amino acids. CDR3 coding DNA: TGCAGTGCTAGAGGAGCCGGCTCCGAGCAGTACTTC. This encodes CSARGAGSEQYF.

V gene TRBV5-1 combines with J gene TRBJ2-3; the D gene is possibly TRBD2 (5 bases). The germline gives CDR1 SGHRS, CDR2 YFSETQ. The CDR3 consists of 16 residues. With 1 base removed from V and 0 bases from J, the gap between germline ends came to 12 bases. The CDR3 region is CASSLPTDSSTDTQYF. DNA for the CDR3: TGCGCCAGCAGCTTGCCGACGGACTCGAGCACAGATACGCAGTATTTT.

This clonotype was picked up a small number of times. V usage is TRBV6-1 and J usage is TRBJ1-1; D gene unclear. The CDR3 length is 12 residues. Germline-derived CDR1 and CDR2 are MNHNS and SASEGT. V was shortened by 5 bases and J by 1 base, with 5 bases between the two germline ends. This CDR3 reads CASSRQNTEAFF. The CDR3 DNA sequence: TGTGCCAGCAGTCGACAGAACACTGAAGCTTTCTTT.

Only a few counts were recorded for this clonotype. V gene TRBV27 combines with J gene TRBJ2-2; no firm D call. From germline, CDR1 is MNHEY and CDR2 SMNVEV (reference sequence). The CDR3 contains 11 residues. V gave up 8 bases and J gave up 1 base, with 2 bases separating them. The CDR3 here is CASRNTGELFF. The CDR3 DNA is TGTGCCAGCCGGAACACCGGGGAGCTGTTTTTT.

By share of the sample, this clonotype is medium-sized. CDR3 loop: CSARDVRSGNTIYF. The CDR3 DNA reads as TGCAGTGCTCGTGACGTCCGCTCTGGAAACACCATATATTTT. The gene calls are TRBV20-1 and TRBJ1-3; no clear D gene. The germline V gene has CDR1 DFQATT and CDR2 SNEGSKA (reference sequence). V lost 5 bases and J lost 0, with 11 bases in between. The CDR3 is 14 amino acids.

The chain joins TRBV6-2 or TRBV6-3 to TRBJ1-5; D remains unclear. V lost 6 bases to trimming and J lost 1 base, with 7 bases between them. Per the germline V gene, CDR1 is MNHEY and CDR2 is SVGEGT. The CDR3 consists of 13 residues. CDR3 residues: CASSYQSNQPQHF. Written as DNA, the CDR3 is TGTGCCAGCAGCTACCAGAGCAATCAGCCCCAGCATTTT.

A few counts support this clonotype. V usage is TRBV7-2 and J usage is TRBJ2-1; TRBD2 matches 9 bases. Per the germline V gene, CDR1 is SGHTA and CDR2 is FQGNSA. This CDR3 is built from 15 residues. V gave up 4 bases and J gave up 2 bases; unmatched junction bases: 3. The DNA of the CDR3 is TGTGCCAGCAGCTCTAGCGGGGAGGCCTACAATGAGCAGTTCTTC. Protein sequence: CASSSSGEAYNEQFF.